This T cell receptor beta chain was retrieved from a study of T cells in localized non-small cell lung cancer. Study outcomes and limitations: Without multi-region sequencing, intratumor heterogeneity could not be excluded. There was an association of higher blood T cell density with longer overall survival. Paired adjacent lung recovered a median around 52 of the top 100 tumor clones.

This clone came up a few times. Its antigen remains unknown. Germline values: CDR1 SQVTM, CDR2 ANQGSEA. V lost 7 bases, J lost 1 base, and 10 bases lay in between. The CDR3 is made up of 13 amino acids. Here immunoSEQ multiplex PCR was the method, and the copy in TCRdb shows in-frame clones only, minus some. The data hold about 13,000 clones, with 75% to 90% observed a single time. The sequenced sample was peripheral blood, obtained before any cancer treatment. The TCR comes from a male donor aged 60 or older with stage I squamous cell lung carcinoma. V gene TRBV29-1 combines with J gene TRBJ2-2; D perhaps matches TRBD2 (6 bases). The CDR3 is CSGFSGNTGELFF. The CDR3 DNA sequence: TGCAGCGGGTTTAGCGGGAACACCGGGGAGCTGTTTTTT.